These T cell receptor beta chains were read from a single sample in a study of cytomegalovirus exposure and HLA in healthy donors. This table comes from immunoSEQ multiplex PCR, and its TCRdb copy is limited to in-frame clones, with some not included. The table has roughly 67,000 clones, 70% to 85% seen once. The sample was PBMCs. Receptors were obtained from a man between 60 and 75 years old in good health and CMV-seropositive. The CDR3 runs from the conserved cysteine through the conserved F or W. The D gene is left open where the match is weak. Part of the rows lack a size; the others show once, few, many or a class for expanded clones.

CDR3 protein: CASSLAWGGGKGYTF
CDR3 DNA: TGTGCCAGCAGCTTAGCGTGGGGGGGAGGAAAGGGCTACACCTTC
J gene: TRBJ1-2
V gene: TRBV7-8
D gene: NA
clone size: NA

CDR3 protein: CASRGRLAANEQFF
CDR3 DNA: TGTGCCAGCAGAGGGAGACTAGCGGCCAATGAGCAGTTCTTC
J gene: TRBJ2-1
V gene: TRBV2
D gene: TRBD2
clone size: few

CDR3 protein: CASSLVWMSTGAGDNEQFF
CDR3 DNA: TGTGCCAGCAGCTTAGTCTGGATGTCAACGGGAGCGGGAGACAATGAGCAGTTCTTC
J gene: TRBJ2-1
V gene: TRBV11-2
D gene: TRBD2
clone size: NA

CDR3 protein: CASRGGQGRYEQYF
CDR3 DNA: TGTGCCAGCAGAGGGGGACAGGGGCGATACGAGCAGTACTTC
J gene: TRBJ2-7
V gene: TRBV6-5
D gene: TRBD1
clone size: NA

CDR3 protein: CAIRRGSTDTQYF
CDR3 DNA: TGTGCCATCAGACGGGGTTCCACAGATACGCAGTATTTT
J gene: TRBJ2-3
V gene: TRBV10-3
D gene: NA
clone size: NA

CDR3 protein: CASSLGQANTEAFF
CDR3 DNA: TGTGCCAGCAGCTTGGGACAGGCTAACACTGAAGCTTTCTTT
J gene: TRBJ1-1
V gene: TRBV5-4
D gene: NA
clone size: NA

CDR3 protein: CASNPGPGGSPLHF
CDR3 DNA: TGTGCCAGCAACCCCGGTCCCGGGGGTTCACCCCTCCACTTT
J gene: TRBJ1-6
V gene: TRBV7-8
D gene: NA
clone size: NA

CDR3 protein: CASSFGDRETQGSYTF
CDR3 DNA: TGCGCCAGCAGCTTCGGGGACAGGGAAACCCAGGGGAGCTACACCTTC
J gene: TRBJ1-2
V gene: TRBV5-1
D gene: TRBD1
clone size: few

CDR3 protein: CASSPMTSLGEQYF
CDR3 DNA: TGTGCCAGCAGCCCTATGACTAGCTTGGGCGAGCAGTACTTC
J gene: TRBJ2-7
V gene: TRBV5-4
D gene: TRBD2
clone size: NA

CDR3 protein: CASSLAEVWSDSPLHF
CDR3 DNA: TGCGCCAGCAGCTTGGCGGAGGTATGGAGCGATTCACCCCTCCACTTT
J gene: TRBJ1-6
V gene: TRBV5-1
D gene: NA
clone size: NA

CDR3 protein: CASSLTGQPNTEAFF
CDR3 DNA: TGTGCCAGCAGCCTGACCGGACAGCCGAACACTGAAGCTTTCTTT
J gene: TRBJ1-1
V gene: TRBV7-9
D gene: NA
clone size: NA

CDR3 protein: CASSPTFLAGVSREQFF
CDR3 DNA: TGTGCCAGCAGCCCCACGTTTCTAGCGGGAGTGTCCCGAGAGCAGTTCTTC
J gene: TRBJ2-1
V gene: TRBV11-3
D gene: TRBD2
clone size: NA

CDR3 protein: CSVENPGGHPYEQYF
CDR3 DNA: TGCAGCGTTGAAAATCCCGGGGGTCACCCCTACGAGCAGTACTTC
J gene: TRBJ2-7
V gene: TRBV29-1
D gene: NA
clone size: NA

CDR3 protein: CASSRDRDETQYF
CDR3 DNA: TGTGCCAGCAGTCGGGACAGGGACGAGACCCAGTACTTC
J gene: TRBJ2-5
V gene: TRBV6-5
D gene: TRBD1
clone size: NA

CDR3 protein: CASSEDRGTYNEQFF
CDR3 DNA: TGTGCCAGCAGCGAAGACAGGGGAACCTACAATGAGCAGTTCTTC
J gene: TRBJ2-1
V gene: TRBV11-3
D gene: TRBD1
clone size: NA

CDR3 protein: CASSLGGGMQETQYF
CDR3 DNA: TGTGCCAGCAGCTTAGGGGGGGGAATGCAGGAGACCCAGTACTTC
J gene: TRBJ2-5
V gene: TRBV7-2
D gene: TRBD2
clone size: NA

CDR3 protein: CASSETGTLAYNEQFF
CDR3 DNA: TGTGCCAGCAGCGAAACCGGGACTTTGGCCTACAATGAGCAGTTCTTC
J gene: TRBJ2-1
V gene: TRBV28
D gene: NA
clone size: once

CDR3 protein: CASSQDRGGYEQYF
CDR3 DNA: TGTGCCAGCAGCCAGGACAGGGGAGGCTACGAGCAGTACTTC
J gene: TRBJ2-7
V gene: TRBV7-9
D gene: TRBD1
clone size: NA

CDR3 protein: CASSHNLQGPDNEQFF
CDR3 DNA: TGTGCCAGCAGTCACAACCTACAGGGTCCCGACAATGAGCAGTTCTTC
J gene: TRBJ2-1
V gene: TRBV21-1
D gene: NA
clone size: NA

CDR3 protein: CASSESGYKTGSGETQYF
CDR3 DNA: TGTGCCAGCAGTGAATCCGGGTATAAAACGGGATCGGGAGAGACCCAGTACTTC
J gene: TRBJ2-5
V gene: TRBV6-1
D gene: NA
clone size: once

CDR3 protein: CASSDLTENYGYTF
CDR3 DNA: TGTGCCAGCAGTGACCTAACAGAGAACTATGGCTACACCTTC
J gene: TRBJ1-2
V gene: TRBV6-1
D gene: NA
clone size: NA

CDR3 protein: CASSAPYLTANYGYTF
CDR3 DNA: TGTGCCAGCAGTGCACCTTACCTTACAGCTAACTATGGCTACACCTTC
J gene: TRBJ1-2
V gene: TRBV2
D gene: NA
clone size: NA